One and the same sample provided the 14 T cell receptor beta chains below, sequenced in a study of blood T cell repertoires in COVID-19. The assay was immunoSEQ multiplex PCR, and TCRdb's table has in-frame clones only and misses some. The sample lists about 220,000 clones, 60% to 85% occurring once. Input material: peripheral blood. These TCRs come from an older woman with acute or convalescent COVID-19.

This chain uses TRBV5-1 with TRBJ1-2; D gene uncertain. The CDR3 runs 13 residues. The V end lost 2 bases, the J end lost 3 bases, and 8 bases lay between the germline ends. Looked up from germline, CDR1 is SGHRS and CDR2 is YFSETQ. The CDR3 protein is CASSFPDDYGYTF. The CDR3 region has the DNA TGCGCCAGCAGCTTTCCAGATGACTATGGCTACACCTTC.

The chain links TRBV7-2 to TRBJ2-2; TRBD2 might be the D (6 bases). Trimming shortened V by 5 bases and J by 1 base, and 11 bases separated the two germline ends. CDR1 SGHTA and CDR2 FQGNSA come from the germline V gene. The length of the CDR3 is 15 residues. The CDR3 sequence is CASSVRRGNTGELFF. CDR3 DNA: TGTGCCAGCAGCGTCAGGCGGGGGAACACCGGGGAGCTGTTTTTT.

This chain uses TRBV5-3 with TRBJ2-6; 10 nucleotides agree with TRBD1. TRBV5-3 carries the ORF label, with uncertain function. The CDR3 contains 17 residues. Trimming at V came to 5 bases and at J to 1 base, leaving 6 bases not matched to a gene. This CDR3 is CARRQGQGNSGANVLTF. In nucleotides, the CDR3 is TGTGCCAGAAGACAGGGACAGGGGAATTCTGGGGCCAACGTCCTGACTTTC.

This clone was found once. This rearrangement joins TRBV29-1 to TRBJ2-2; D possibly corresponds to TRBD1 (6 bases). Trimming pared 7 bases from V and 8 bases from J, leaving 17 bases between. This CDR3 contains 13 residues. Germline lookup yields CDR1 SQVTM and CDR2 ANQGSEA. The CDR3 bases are TGCAGCGCCTGGGACACCGGAAGAGGGGAGCTGTTTTTT. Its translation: CSAWDTGRGELFF.

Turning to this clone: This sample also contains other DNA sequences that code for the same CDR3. CDR3 DNA sequence: TGTGCCAGCAGCTTAGTTGGGGCGCGAGAGACCCAGTACTTC. This codes for CASSLVGARETQYF. This chain uses TRBV11-2 with TRBJ2-5, with a weak D call TRBD1 (5 bases). V was pared by 1 base and J by 4 bases, with 10 bases between. This CDR3 region has 14 residues. Germline CDR1 SGHAT, CDR2 FQNNGV.

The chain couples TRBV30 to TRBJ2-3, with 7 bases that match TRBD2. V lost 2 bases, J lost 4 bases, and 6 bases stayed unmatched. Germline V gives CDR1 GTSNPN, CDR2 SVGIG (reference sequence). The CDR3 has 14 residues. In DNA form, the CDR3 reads TGTGCCTGGAGTCGCGGGGGAGGGGCAGATACGCAGTATTTT. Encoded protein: CAWSRGGGADTQYF.

The CDR3: CATSEQLLNTQYF. CDR3 coding DNA: TGTGCCACCAGTGAACAGCTTCTAAATACGCAGTATTTT. The chain employs TRBV24-1 and TRBJ2-3; D unresolved. The length of the CDR3 is 13 residues. In germline, CDR1 is KGHDR, CDR2 SFDVKD. The V end lost 4 bases, the J end lost 7 bases, and 11 bases lay between the germline ends.

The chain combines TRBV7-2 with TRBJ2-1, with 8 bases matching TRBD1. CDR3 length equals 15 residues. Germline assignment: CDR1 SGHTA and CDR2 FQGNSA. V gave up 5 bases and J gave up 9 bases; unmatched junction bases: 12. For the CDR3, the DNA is TGTGCCAGCAGCCTCGGGGCAGGGGGCTTTTCTGAGCAGTTCTTC. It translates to CASSLGAGGFSEQFF.

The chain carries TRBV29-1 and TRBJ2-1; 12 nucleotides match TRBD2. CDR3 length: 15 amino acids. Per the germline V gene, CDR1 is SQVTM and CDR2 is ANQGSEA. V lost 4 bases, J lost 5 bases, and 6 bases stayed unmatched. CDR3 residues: CSVVLLAGGDNEQFF. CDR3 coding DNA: TGCAGCGTTGTATTACTAGCGGGGGGCGACAATGAGCAGTTCTTC.

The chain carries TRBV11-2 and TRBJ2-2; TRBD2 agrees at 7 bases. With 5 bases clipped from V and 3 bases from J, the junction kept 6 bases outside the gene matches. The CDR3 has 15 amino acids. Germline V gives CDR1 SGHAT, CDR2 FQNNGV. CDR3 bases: TGTGCCAGCAGCGTACCCGGGGGGTACACCGGGGAGCTGTTTTTT. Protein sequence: CASSVPGGYTGELFF.

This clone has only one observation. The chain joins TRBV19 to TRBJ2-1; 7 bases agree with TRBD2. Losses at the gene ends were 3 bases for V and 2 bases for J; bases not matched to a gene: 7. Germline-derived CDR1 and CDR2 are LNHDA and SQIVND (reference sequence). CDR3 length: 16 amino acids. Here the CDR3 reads CASSMEGRGAYNEQFF. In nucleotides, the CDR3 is TGTGCCAGTAGTATGGAAGGACGGGGGGCCTACAATGAGCAGTTCTTC.

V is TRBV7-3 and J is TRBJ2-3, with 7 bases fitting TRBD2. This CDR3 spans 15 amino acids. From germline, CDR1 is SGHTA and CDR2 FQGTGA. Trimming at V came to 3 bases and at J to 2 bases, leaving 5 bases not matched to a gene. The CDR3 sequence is CASSLTSPFTDTQYF. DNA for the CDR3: TGTGCCAGCAGCTTGACTAGCCCTTTCACAGATACGCAGTATTTT.

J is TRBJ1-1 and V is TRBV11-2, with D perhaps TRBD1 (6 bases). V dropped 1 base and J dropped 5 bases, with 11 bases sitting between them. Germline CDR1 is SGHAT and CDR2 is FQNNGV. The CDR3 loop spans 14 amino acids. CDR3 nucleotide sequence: TGTGCCAGCAGCTTAGTGGGGGCAGGGACTGAAGCTTTCTTT. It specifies CASSLVGAGTEAFF.

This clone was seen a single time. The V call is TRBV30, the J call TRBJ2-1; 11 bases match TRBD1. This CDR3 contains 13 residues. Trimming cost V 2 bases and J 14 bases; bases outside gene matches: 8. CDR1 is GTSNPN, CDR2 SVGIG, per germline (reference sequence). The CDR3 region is CAWSTTPGQGEFF. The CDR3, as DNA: TGTGCCTGGAGTACCACACCGGGACAGGGGGAGTTCTTC.